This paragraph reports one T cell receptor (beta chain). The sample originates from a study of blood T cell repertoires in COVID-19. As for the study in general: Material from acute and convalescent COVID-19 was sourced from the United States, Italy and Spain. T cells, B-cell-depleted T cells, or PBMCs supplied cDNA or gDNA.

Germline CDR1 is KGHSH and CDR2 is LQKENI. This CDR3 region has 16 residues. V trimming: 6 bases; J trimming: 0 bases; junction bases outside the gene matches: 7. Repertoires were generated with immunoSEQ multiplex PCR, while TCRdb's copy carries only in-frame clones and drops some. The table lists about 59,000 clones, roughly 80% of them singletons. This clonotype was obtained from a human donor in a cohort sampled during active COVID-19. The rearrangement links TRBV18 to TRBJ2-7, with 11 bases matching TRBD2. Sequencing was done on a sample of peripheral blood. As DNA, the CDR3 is TGTGCCAGCTCCCGGACTAGCGGGTCAAGCTCCTACGAGCAGTACTTC. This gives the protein CASSRTSGSSSYEQYF. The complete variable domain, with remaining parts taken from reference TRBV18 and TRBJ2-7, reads NAGVMQNPRHLVRRRGQEARLRCSPMKGHSHVYWYRQLPEEGLKFMVYLQKENIIDESGMPKERFSAEFPKEGPSILRIQQVVRGDSAAYFCASSRTSGSSSYEQYFGPGTRLTVT.